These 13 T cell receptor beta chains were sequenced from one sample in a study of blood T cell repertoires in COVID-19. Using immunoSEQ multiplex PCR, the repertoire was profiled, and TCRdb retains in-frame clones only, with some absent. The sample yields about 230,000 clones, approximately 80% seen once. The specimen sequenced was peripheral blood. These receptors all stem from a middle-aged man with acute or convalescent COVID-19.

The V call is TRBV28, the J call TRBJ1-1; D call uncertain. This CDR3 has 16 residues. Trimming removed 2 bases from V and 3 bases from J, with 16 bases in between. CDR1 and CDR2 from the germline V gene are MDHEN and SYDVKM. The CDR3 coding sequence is TGTGCCAGCAGTTTACTGAAACAGTTATCGTACACTGAAGCTTTCTTT. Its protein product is CASSLLKQLSYTEAFF.

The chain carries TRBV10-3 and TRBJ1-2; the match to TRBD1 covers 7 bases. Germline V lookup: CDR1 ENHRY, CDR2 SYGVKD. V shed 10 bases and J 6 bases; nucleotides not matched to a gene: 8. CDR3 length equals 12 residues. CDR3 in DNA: TGTGCCAACAGGGGCCTCGAGAATGGCTACACCTTC. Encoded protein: CANRGLENGYTF.

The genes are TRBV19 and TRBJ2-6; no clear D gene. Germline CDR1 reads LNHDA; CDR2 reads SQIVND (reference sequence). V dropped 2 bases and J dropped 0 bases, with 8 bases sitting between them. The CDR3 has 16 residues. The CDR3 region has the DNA TGTGCCAGTAGTATATCGCGAGACTCTGGGGCCAACGTCCTGACTTTC. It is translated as CASSISRDSGANVLTF.

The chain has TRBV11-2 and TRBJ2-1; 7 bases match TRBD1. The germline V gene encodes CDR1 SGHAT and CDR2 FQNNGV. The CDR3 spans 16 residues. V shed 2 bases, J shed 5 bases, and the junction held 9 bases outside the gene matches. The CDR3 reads CASSLKPGQPDNEQFF. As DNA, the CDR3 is TGTGCCAGCAGCTTAAAGCCGGGACAGCCCGACAATGAGCAGTTCTTC.

The chain's CDR3 is CASALDRSRGSLHF. CDR3 DNA sequence: TGTGCCAGCGCTCTGGACAGGTCGAGGGGATCCCTCCACTTT. The chain links TRBV6-6 to TRBJ1-6; 7 bases are a match to TRBD1. Germline assignment: CDR1 MNHNY and CDR2 SVGAGI (reference sequence). The CDR3 sequence is 14 residues long. With 8 bases clipped from V and 14 bases from J, the junction kept 15 bases outside the gene matches.

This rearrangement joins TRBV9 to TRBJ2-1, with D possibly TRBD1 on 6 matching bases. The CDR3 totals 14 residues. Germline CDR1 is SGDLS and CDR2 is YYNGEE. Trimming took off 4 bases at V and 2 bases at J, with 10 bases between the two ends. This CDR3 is CASSIRDTYNEQFF. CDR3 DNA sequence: TGTGCCAGCAGCATCCGGGACACCTACAATGAGCAGTTCTTC.

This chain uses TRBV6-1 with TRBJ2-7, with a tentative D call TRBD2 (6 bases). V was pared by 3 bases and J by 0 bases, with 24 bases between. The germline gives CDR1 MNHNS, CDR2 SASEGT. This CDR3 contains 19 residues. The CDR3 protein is CASSERGSATSFHSYEQYF. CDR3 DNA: TGTGCCAGCAGTGAGCGGGGCAGCGCTACTTCTTTTCACTCCTACGAGCAGTACTTC.

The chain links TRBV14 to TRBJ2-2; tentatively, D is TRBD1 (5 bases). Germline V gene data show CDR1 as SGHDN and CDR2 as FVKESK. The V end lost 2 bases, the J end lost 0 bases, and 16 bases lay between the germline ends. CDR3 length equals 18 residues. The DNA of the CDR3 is TGTGCCAGCAGCCAAAACTCAGGGTTTGGCGCGAACACCGGGGAGCTGTTTTTT. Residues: CASSQNSGFGANTGELFF.

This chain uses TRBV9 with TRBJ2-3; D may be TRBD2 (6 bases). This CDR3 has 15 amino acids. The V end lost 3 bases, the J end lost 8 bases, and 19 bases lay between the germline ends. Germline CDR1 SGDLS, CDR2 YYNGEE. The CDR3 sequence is CASSAVASTSGTQYF. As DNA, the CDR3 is TGTGCCAGCAGCGCTGTAGCATCGACTAGTGGTACGCAGTATTTT.

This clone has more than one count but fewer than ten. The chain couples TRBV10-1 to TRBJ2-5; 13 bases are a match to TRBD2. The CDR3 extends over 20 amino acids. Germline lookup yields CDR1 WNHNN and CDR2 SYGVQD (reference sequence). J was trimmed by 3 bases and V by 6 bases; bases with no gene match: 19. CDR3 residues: CASSPDALGTSGDREETQYF. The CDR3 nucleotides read TGCGCCAGCAGCCCCGACGCTTTAGGGACTAGCGGGGACCGGGAAGAGACCCAGTACTTC.

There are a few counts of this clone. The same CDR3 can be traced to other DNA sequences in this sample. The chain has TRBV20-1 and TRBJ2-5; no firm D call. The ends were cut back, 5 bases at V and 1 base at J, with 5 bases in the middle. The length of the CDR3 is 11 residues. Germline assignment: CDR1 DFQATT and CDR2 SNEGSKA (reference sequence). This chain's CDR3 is CSASLQETQYF. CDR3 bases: TGCAGTGCTTCCCTCCAAGAGACCCAGTACTTC.

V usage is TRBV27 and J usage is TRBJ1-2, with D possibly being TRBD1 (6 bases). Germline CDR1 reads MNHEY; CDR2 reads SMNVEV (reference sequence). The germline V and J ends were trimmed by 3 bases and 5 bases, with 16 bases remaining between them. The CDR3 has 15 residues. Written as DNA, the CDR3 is TGTGCCAGCAGTTTCAATTATGGACAGTTTTATGGCTACACCTTC. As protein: CASSFNYGQFYGYTF.

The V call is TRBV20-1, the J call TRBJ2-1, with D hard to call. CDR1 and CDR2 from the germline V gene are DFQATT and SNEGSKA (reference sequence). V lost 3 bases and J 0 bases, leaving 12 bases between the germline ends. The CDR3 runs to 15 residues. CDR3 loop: CSASLVASSYNEQFF. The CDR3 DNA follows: TGCAGTGCTAGTTTAGTAGCCAGCTCCTACAATGAGCAGTTCTTC.